This T cell receptor (beta chain) was identified in a study of blood T cells in healthy people across ages. Trimming pared 1 base from V and 4 bases from J, leaving 11 bases between. In germline, CDR1 is SGHRS, CDR2 YFSETQ. CDR3 length: 15 residues. With a J-beta primer mix and a sample-barcoded 5' primer, a second PCR ran roughly 7 to 11 cycles. TCRdb reprocessed the 5' RACE reads via MiXCR and lists one record per CDR3 protein. The sample has some 800,000 distinct CDR3 sequences; around 43% are singletons. The rearrangement uses TRBV5-1 and TRBJ2-2; D may be TRBD1 (5 bases). Specimen: blood. The receptor comes from a man aged 55 to 70 in good health. In DNA form, the CDR3 reads TGCGCCAGCAGCTTGTCAGGGTTCGGCACCGGGGAGCTGTTTTTT. This gives the protein CASSLSGFGTGELFF.